This TCR beta chain was recorded in a study of CD4 T cells in relation to SARS-CoV-2 and coronaviruses. Looking at the study overall: Negative control cultures got HIV-1 Nef peptides or no peptide.

Germline V gene lookup returns CDR1 SGHDN and CDR2 FVKESK. This CDR3 is 17 amino acids long. V shed 4 bases, J shed 4 bases, and the junction held 13 bases outside the gene matches. As to this clone: Its specificity is unknown.

Here immunoSEQ multiplex PCR was the method, and the copy in TCRdb shows in-frame clones only, minus some. The table has about 21,000 clones, around 80% seen once. Unexposed donor CD4+ T cells date from about 2011-2018, before the COVID-19 pandemic. The cells were cultured for under twelve days before CD4+ T cells were isolated. The clonotype comes from a human donor in good health. The chain uses TRBV14 and TRBJ1-3, with 7 nucleotides matching TRBD1. Source material: CD4+ T cells from PBMCs, cultured in vitro. In DNA form, the CDR3 reads TGTGCCAGCAGCCCACTTGGAGGGGGCTTAGGAGGAAACACCATATATTTT. Protein product: CASSPLGGGLGGNTIYF.